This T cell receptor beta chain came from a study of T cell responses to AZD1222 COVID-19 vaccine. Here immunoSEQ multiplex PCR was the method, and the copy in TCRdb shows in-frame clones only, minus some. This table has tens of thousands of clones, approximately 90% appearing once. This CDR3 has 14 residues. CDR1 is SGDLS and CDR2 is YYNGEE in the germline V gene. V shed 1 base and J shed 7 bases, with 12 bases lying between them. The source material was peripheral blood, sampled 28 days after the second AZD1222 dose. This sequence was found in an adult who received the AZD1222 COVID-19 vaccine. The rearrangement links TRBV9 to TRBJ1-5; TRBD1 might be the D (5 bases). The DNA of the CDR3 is TGTGCCAGCAGCGTAAGAGGAGAGGGGCAGCCCCAGCATTTT. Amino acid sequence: CASSVRGEGQPQHF.